Below, 12 T cell receptor beta chains from the same sample are listed, as sequenced in a study of CD8+ T cells in alopecia areata. Extracted from the samples, RNA was reverse transcribed into cDNA to serve as the sequencing template. Method: immunoSEQ multiplex PCR; TCRdb's copy keeps in-frame clones and lacks some. This sample carries some 96,000 clones, 50% to 75% of them seen once, and the ten largest clones take about 16%. Treatment described: oral pan-JAK inhibitor, 5-10 mg twice daily. The specimen comprised CD8+ T cells sorted from blood, sampled at week 4, from a patient treated with tofacitinib. These receptors all stem from a human donor with alopecia areata.

The rearrangement joins TRBV7-9 to TRBJ2-5; TRBD1 matches 10 bases. The CDR3 length is 15 residues. The V and J ends lost 5 bases and 5 bases, in that order; junction bases with no gene match: 8. Germline V gene data show CDR1 as SEHNR and CDR2 as FQNEAQ (reference sequence). Here the CDR3 DNA reads TGTGCCAGCAGCCCTCGGGGACAGGGGTATGAGACCCAGTACTTC. This encodes CASSPRGQGYETQYF.

The CDR3 bases are TGTGCCAGCAGCGTGTCGGGGGAGCCCACAGATACGCAGTATTTT. It specifies CASSVSGEPTDTQYF. The rearrangement links TRBV9 to TRBJ2-3; TRBD2 is a possible D gene (6 bases). CDR3 length: 15 residues. V was trimmed by 2 bases and J by 2 bases, leaving 12 bases between them. CDR1 is SGDLS and CDR2 is YYNGEE in the germline V gene.

The gene calls are TRBV9 and TRBJ2-7; 11 bases are shared with TRBD2. The CDR3 spans 16 residues. V gave up 2 bases and J gave up 2 bases; unmatched junction bases: 6. Germline CDR1 is SGDLS and CDR2 is YYNGEE. The CDR3 DNA sequence: TGTGCCAGCAGCGTCGGACTAGCGGGTGAGACCTACGAGCAGTACTTC. Translation gives CASSVGLAGETYEQYF.

The sample holds a few counts of this clone. V and J are TRBV4-3 and TRBJ2-7; 9 nucleotides align to TRBD2. CDR3 length: 16 amino acids. In germline, CDR1 is LGHNA, CDR2 YSLEER. The V gene end was trimmed by 0 bases and the J gene end by 0 bases; junction bases not matched to a gene: 3. Here the CDR3 reads CASSQEGSGSSYEQYF. DNA of the CDR3: TGCGCCAGCAGCCAAGAAGGTAGCGGGAGCTCCTACGAGCAGTACTTC.

Comments on this clone: This may be a read error: a much more frequent sequence differs by one nucleotide. The sample has other DNA sequences that encode this CDR3 too. The V and J genes are TRBV7-2 and TRBJ2-1, with D uncertain. Germline CDR1 and CDR2: SGHTA and FQGNSA. The CDR3 is 11 amino acids. Trimming removed 3 bases from V and 5 bases from J, with 2 bases in between. The CDR3 protein is CASSLNNEQFF. The CDR3 nucleotides read TGTGCCAGCAGCTTGAACAATGAGCAGTTCTTC.

J is TRBJ2-3 and V is TRBV7-9; 12 bases are shared with TRBD2. Germline loops: CDR1 SEHNR, CDR2 FQNEAQ (reference sequence). V lost 2 bases and J lost 3; bases outside the gene matches: 0. The length of the CDR3 is 15 residues. CDR3 sequence: CASSLTSGGTDTQYF. The CDR3 region has the DNA TGTGCCAGCAGCTTAACTAGCGGGGGGACAGATACGCAGTATTTT.

The chain combines TRBV2 with TRBJ2-1; no clear D. Trimming stripped 10 bases from V and 6 bases from J, with 10 bases between. In germline, CDR1 is SNHLY, CDR2 FYNNEI. The CDR3 has 11 residues. DNA for the CDR3: TGTGCCACAACCCCGACCAATGAGCAGTTCTTC. Translated: CATTPTNEQFF.

This sequence joins TRBV4-1 and TRBJ2-1; 9 nucleotides agree with TRBD2. CDR1 and CDR2 (germline): MGHRA, YSYEKL. This CDR3 region has 18 residues. Losses at the gene ends were 4 bases for V and 8 bases for J; bases not matched to a gene: 18. CDR3 DNA sequence: TGCGCCAGCAGCCGCCGCACCCTTAGCGGGAGAGATGGAGATGAGCAGTTCTTC. It translates to CASSRRTLSGRDGDEQFF.

This rearrangement joins TRBV4-3 to TRBJ2-5; 8 bases line up with TRBD2. CDR3 size: 17 residues. Unmatched junction bases numbered 11, after V lost 0 bases and J lost 5 bases. CDR1 and CDR2 (germline): LGHNA, YSLEER. CDR3 sequence (DNA): TGCGCCAGCAGCCAAGAGGTACTCGGGGGGGCCGCGGAGACCCAGTACTTC. It is translated as CASSQEVLGGAAETQYF.

This clone has a single count. This sample also contains other DNA sequences that code for the same CDR3. This chain links TRBV4-1 with TRBJ2-3; D perhaps matches TRBD2 (6 bases). The CDR3 length is 14 residues. Germline lookup yields CDR1 MGHRA and CDR2 YSYEKL. V lost 1 base and J 3 bases, leaving 8 bases between the germline ends. CDR3 protein: CASSQVRGTDTQYF. CDR3 in DNA: TGCGCCAGCAGCCAAGTCCGGGGGACAGATACGCAGTATTTT.

This chain uses TRBV29-1 with TRBJ2-3; D is perhaps TRBD1 or TRBD2 (6 bases each). The CDR3 sequence is 14 residues long. V was cut by 4 bases and J by 0 bases, with 11 bases left in between. Per germline, CDR1 SQVTM and CDR2 ANQGSEA. DNA of the CDR3: TGCAGCGTTGTGGAGGGGGAAAGCACAGATACGCAGTATTTT. Protein sequence: CSVVEGESTDTQYF.

V gene TRBV29-1 combines with J gene TRBJ2-2; D not certain. V gave up 4 bases and J gave up 2 bases, with 8 bases separating them. This CDR3 contains 13 residues. Germline V gene sequence: CDR1 SQVTM, CDR2 ANQGSEA. The CDR3 region is CSVGEPNTGELFF. The CDR3 DNA reads as TGCAGCGTTGGTGAGCCCAACACCGGGGAGCTGTTTTTT.